The 30 T cell receptor beta chains reported below all come from one sample, sequenced in a study of blood T cell repertoires in COVID-19. Profiled with immunoSEQ multiplex PCR; TCRdb holds only in-frame clones, not every one. The sample has over 120,000 clones; roughly 88% are singletons. Input material: peripheral blood. Source of these receptors: a man aged 70-80 years with acute or convalescent COVID-19.

V is TRBV5-1 and J is TRBJ2-2, with D possibly being TRBD2 (6 bases). CDR1 SGHRS and CDR2 YFSETQ come from the germline V gene. This CDR3 has 15 residues. The ends were cut back, 3 bases at V and 5 bases at J, with 14 bases in the middle. The DNA for the CDR3 is TGCGCCAGCAGCTCGGAGCGGGCTTATACCGGGGAGCTGTTTTTT. This encodes CASSSERAYTGELFF.

V and J are TRBV5-8 and TRBJ1-1, with TRBD1 as a possible D gene (5 bases). This CDR3 has 14 amino acids. The V end was cut by 4 bases, the J end by 7 bases, with 17 bases between. Germline V gene sequence: CDR1 SGHTS, CDR2 YDEGEE. CDR3 sequence: CASSNSGGLIEAFF. CDR3 DNA sequence: TGTGCCAGCAGCAATTCGGGGGGACTTATTGAAGCTTTCTTT.

The V call is TRBV7-3, the J call TRBJ2-3; 7 bases align to TRBD2. Germline V gives CDR1 SGHTA, CDR2 FQGTGA. The J segment lost 2 bases and the V segment lost 5 bases, leaving 10 bases of the junction unmatched. This CDR3 comprises 16 residues. CDR3 bases: TGTGCCAGCAGCCGCAATCAAGCGGGATCCACAGATACGCAGTATTTT. Protein product: CASSRNQAGSTDTQYF. Together with reference TRBV7-3 and TRBJ2-3, the CDR3 gives the full variable domain: GAGVSQTPSNKVTEKGKYVELRCDPISGHTALYWYRQSLGQGPEFLIYFQGTGAADDSGLPNDRFFAVRPEGSVSTLKIQRTERGDSAVYLCASSRNQAGSTDTQYFGPGTRLTVL.

This sequence joins TRBV28 and TRBJ1-2; no clear D gene. V lost 7 bases and J 5 bases, leaving 14 bases between the germline ends. The CDR3 contains 13 residues. Germline CDR1 MDHEN, CDR2 SYDVKM. This CDR3 is CASTPSEFYGYTF. The CDR3 DNA is TGTGCCAGCACCCCTTCAGAATTTTATGGCTACACCTTC.

The chain is built from TRBV5-1 and TRBJ1-1; TRBD1 might be the D (5 bases). Looked up from germline, CDR1 is SGHRS and CDR2 is YFSETQ. V shed 6 bases and J shed 6 bases, with 12 bases lying between them. The CDR3 covers 12 residues. CDR3 sequence reads: CASKGGVPEAFF. In DNA form, the CDR3 reads TGCGCCAGCAAGGGAGGGGTGCCTGAAGCTTTCTTT.

The gene calls are TRBV5-5 and TRBJ1-6, with D maybe TRBD1 (5 bases). The CDR3 totals 16 residues. Deletions cut 1 base from V and 6 bases from J, with 14 bases between. Looked up from germline, CDR1 is SGHKS and CDR2 is YYEKEE (reference sequence). CDR3 sequence reads: CASSLFLSGGNSPLHF. Here the CDR3 DNA reads TGTGCCAGCAGCTTGTTTCTGTCCGGGGGTAATTCACCCCTCCACTTT.

V is TRBV6-5 and J is TRBJ1-2, with D maybe TRBD1 (5 bases). The germline V gene has CDR1 MNHEY and CDR2 SVGAGI. V lost 11 bases and J lost 1, with 11 bases in between. The CDR3 extends over 12 amino acids. The DNA for the CDR3 is TGTGCCGCCGCGACAGTTAACTATGGCTACACCTTC. It encodes CAAATVNYGYTF.

This chain links TRBV7-9 with TRBJ2-1; 12 bases align to TRBD2. The CDR3 consists of 18 residues. The germline gives CDR1 SEHNR, CDR2 FQNEAQ (reference sequence). V lost 5 bases to trimming and J lost 7 bases; unmatched junction nucleotides: 15. CDR3 coding DNA: TGTGCCAGCAGCCGATGGACCGCTAGCGGGAGGGCCGAAAATGAGCAGTTCTTC. This sequence encodes CASSRWTASGRAENEQFF.

In nucleotides, the CDR3 is TGTGCCAGCAGCTTCATGGGACTAGAGAGATCCTACAATGAGCAGTTCTTC. Translating it yields CASSFMGLERSYNEQFF. The J gene is TRBJ2-1, the V gene TRBV7-2; TRBD2 matches 8 bases. Germline-derived CDR1 and CDR2 are SGHTA and FQGNSA. This CDR3 is built from 17 residues. The V and J ends lost 3 bases and 1 base, in that order; junction bases with no gene match: 8.

The DNA of the CDR3 is TGCGCCAGCAGCTTGGGGGACATGAACACTGAAGCTTTCTTT. It codes for CASSLGDMNTEAFF. This sequence joins TRBV5-1 and TRBJ1-1, with D possibly matching TRBD1 (6 bases). Trimming pared 0 bases from V and 0 bases from J, leaving 6 bases between. Germline CDR1 is SGHRS and CDR2 is YFSETQ. CDR3 length equals 14 residues.

This clone appeared once. The chain recombines TRBV27 with TRBJ2-7; TRBD1 agrees at 9 bases. The CDR3 loop spans 15 amino acids. V dropped 4 bases and J dropped 0; count of bases not matched to a gene: 4. Germline loops: CDR1 MNHEY, CDR2 SMNVEV (reference sequence). The CDR3 DNA sequence: TGTGCCAGCAGTTCTCAGGGACAGGGCTCCTACGAGCAGTACTTC. This translates into CASSSQGQGSYEQYF.

The rearrangement joins TRBV27 to TRBJ2-1, with a weak D call TRBD1 (5 bases). The CDR3 has 14 amino acids. With 6 bases removed from V and 0 bases from J, the gap between germline ends came to 9 bases. Germline V lookup: CDR1 MNHEY, CDR2 SMNVEV (reference sequence). CDR3 nucleotides: TGTGCCAGCAGCGGACACAGCTCCTACAATGAGCAGTTCTTC. Its protein product is CASSGHSSYNEQFF.

The chain recombines TRBV10-3 with TRBJ2-1; 12 bases match TRBD2. The V segment lost 2 bases and the J segment 4 bases; nucleotides outside the gene matches: 0. Germline lookup yields CDR1 ENHRY and CDR2 SYGVKD. The CDR3 sequence is 15 residues long. DNA for the CDR3: TGTGCCATCAGTGAGCTAGCGGGGGGGTACAATGAGCAGTTCTTC. This sequence encodes CAISELAGGYNEQFF.

The rearrangement links TRBV19 to TRBJ1-5; 9 bases are a match to TRBD1. V lost 4 bases and J lost 0; bases outside the gene matches: 7. The CDR3 covers 17 residues. Germline values: CDR1 LNHDA, CDR2 SQIVND (reference sequence). This chain's CDR3 is CASSNARTGVSNQPQHF. Here the CDR3 DNA reads TGTGCCAGTAGTAATGCCCGGACAGGGGTTAGCAATCAGCCCCAGCATTTT. The full variable domain, in which reference TRBV19 and TRBJ1-5 provide the parts outside the CDR3, is DGGITQSPKYLFRKEGQNVTLSCEQNLNHDAMYWYRQDPGQGLRLIYYSQIVNDFQKGDIAEGYSVSREKKESFPLTVTSAQKNPTAFYLCASSNARTGVSNQPQHFGDGTRLSIL.

The gene calls are TRBV3-1 (or the pseudogene TRBV3-2) and TRBJ2-3; 7 bases agree with TRBD2. This CDR3 spans 15 amino acids. Germline V gene sequence: CDR1 LGHDT, CDR2 YNNKEL (reference sequence). Losses at the gene ends were 4 bases for V and 3 bases for J; bases not matched to a gene: 7. CDR3 DNA sequence: TGTGCCAGCAGCCTGTCGGCTAGCGGTACAGATACGCAGTATTTT. Translation: CASSLSASGTDTQYF.

The CDR3 nucleotides read TGTGCCAGCTCACAACGGACAACAAGCTCCTACGAGCAGTACTTC. It yields the protein CASSQRTTSSYEQYF. The chain employs TRBV18 and TRBJ2-7; a weak D match, TRBD1 (5 bases). Trimming left V 4 bases short and J 0 bases short, with 13 bases between. Germline V gene sequence: CDR1 KGHSH, CDR2 LQKENI. CDR3 size: 15 residues.

This clone came up once. The chain couples TRBV5-5 to TRBJ1-2; 11 nucleotides line up with TRBD1. V lost 4 bases and J lost 0; bases outside the gene matches: 8. In germline, CDR1 is SGHKS, CDR2 YYEKEE (reference sequence). The CDR3 spans 17 residues. The DNA for the CDR3 is TGTGCCAGCAGCACGGAGGACAGGGGGCCCGCTAACTATGGCTACACCTTC. Its translation is CASSTEDRGPANYGYTF.

CDR3 protein: CASSRPGTGGEKLFF. DNA for the CDR3: TGTGCCAGCAGCCGCCCCGGGACAGGAGGTGAAAAACTGTTTTTT. This chain links TRBV11-2 with TRBJ1-4, with 8 nucleotides matching TRBD1. J gave up 7 bases and V 5 bases, and 9 bases lay outside the gene matches. Germline CDR1 is SGHAT and CDR2 is FQNNGV. The length of the CDR3 is 15 residues.

CDR3 protein: CASSPLDSSYNEQFF. The CDR3 region has the DNA TGTGCCAGCTCACCTCTTGACAGCTCCTACAATGAGCAGTTCTTC. The J gene is TRBJ2-1, the V gene TRBV18, with D maybe TRBD1 (5 bases). The CDR3 consists of 15 residues. Germline V gene sequence: CDR1 KGHSH, CDR2 LQKENI. V dropped 3 bases and J dropped 0 bases, with 9 bases sitting between them.

The genes are TRBV24-1 and TRBJ2-5; 9 positions agree with TRBD2. V gave up 5 bases and J gave up 4 bases; unmatched junction bases: 4. Germline CDR1 reads KGHDR; CDR2 reads SFDVKD. CDR3 length equals 14 residues. The CDR3 DNA sequence: TGTGCCACCAGTGTGGCTAGCGGGGTAGAGACCCAGTACTTC. Amino acid sequence: CATSVASGVETQYF.

The chain has TRBV29-1 and TRBJ2-3; D remains unclear. CDR3 length: 12 amino acids. Germline-derived CDR1 and CDR2 are SQVTM and ANQGSEA. Trimming took off 3 bases at V and 0 bases at J, with 4 bases between the two ends. The CDR3 bases are TGCAGCGTTGAGTTAAGCACAGATACGCAGTATTTT. Translation: CSVELSTDTQYF.

The chain is built from TRBV7-9 and TRBJ1-2, with a possible D match to TRBD1 (5 bases). The CDR3 runs to 15 residues. The V end lost 5 bases, the J end lost 3 bases, and 16 bases lay between the germline ends. Per the germline V gene, CDR1 is SEHNR and CDR2 is FQNEAQ (reference sequence). The CDR3: CASSPRNKGYYGYTF. The CDR3, as DNA: TGTGCCAGCAGCCCAAGAAATAAGGGGTACTATGGCTACACCTTC. Full variable domain (missing parts from reference TRBV7-9 and TRBJ1-2): DTGVSQNPRHKITKRGQNVTFRCDPISEHNRLYWYRQTLGQGPEFLTYFQNEAQLEKSRLLSDRFSAERPKGSFSTLEIQRTEQGDSAMYLCASSPRNKGYYGYTFGSGTRLTVV.

The CDR3 spells CASSLGVVTDTQYF. Written as DNA, the CDR3 is TGTGCCAGCAGCTTGGGAGTAGTTACAGATACGCAGTATTTT. The chain has TRBV5-8 and TRBJ2-3; D is unclear. Trimming left V 0 bases short and J 3 bases short, with 8 bases between. CDR1 is SGHTS, CDR2 YDEGEE, per germline. The CDR3 has 14 residues.

This clone has a handful of counts. The J gene is TRBJ1-6, the V gene TRBV5-1, with TRBD1 matching over 7 bases. The CDR3 has 16 residues. V trimming: 4 bases; J trimming: 1 base; junction bases outside the gene matches: 5. The germline V gene has CDR1 SGHRS and CDR2 YFSETQ. The CDR3 here is CASSPGTDSYNSPLHF. CDR3 in DNA: TGCGCCAGCAGCCCCGGGACAGATTCCTATAATTCACCCCTCCACTTT.

The genes are TRBV5-6 and TRBJ2-7, with TRBD2 as a possible D gene (5 bases). Germline CDR1 reads SGHDT; CDR2 reads YYEEEE. Trimming cost V 2 bases and J 5 bases, with 20 bases left between them. The CDR3 spans 16 residues. The CDR3 coding sequence is TGTGCCAGCAGCTTCAAGATTAGGCAGCCCGGGAACGAGCAGTACTTC. Translating it yields CASSFKIRQPGNEQYF.

The V gene is TRBV29-1, the J gene TRBJ2-1; TRBD1 aligns across 12 bases. CDR1 is SQVTM and CDR2 is ANQGSEA in the germline V gene. The CDR3 covers 13 residues. V trimming: 6 bases; J trimming: 9 bases; junction bases outside the gene matches: 6. This chain's CDR3 is CSVPGTGGVEQFF. The CDR3 bases are TGCAGCGTCCCCGGGACAGGGGGCGTTGAGCAGTTCTTC.

The chain uses TRBV6-5 and TRBJ2-3; D possibly corresponds to TRBD2 (6 bases). V lost 8 bases and J 3 bases, leaving 18 bases between the germline ends. This CDR3 is 15 amino acids long. CDR1 MNHEY and CDR2 SVGAGI come from the germline V gene. CDR3: CASGGTPTRTDTQYF. The CDR3 region has the DNA TGTGCCAGCGGGGGGACTCCAACAAGAACAGATACGCAGTATTTT.

The chain joins TRBV19 to TRBJ2-3; 9 bases are a match to TRBD2. V was clipped by 6 bases and J by 6 bases; unmatched bases: 13. Germline V CDR1 and CDR2: LNHDA, SQIVND (reference sequence). CDR3 length: 16 residues. The CDR3 nucleotides are TGTGCCAGTAGCCCCGGGGGAGCGGGGGGCTGGGATACGCAGTATTTT. Its protein product is CASSPGGAGGWDTQYF. The whole variable domain, filled in from reference TRBV19 and TRBJ2-3, reads DGGITQSPKYLFRKEGQNVTLSCEQNLNHDAMYWYRQDPGQGLRLIYYSQIVNDFQKGDIAEGYSVSREKKESFPLTVTSAQKNPTAFYLCASSPGGAGGWDTQYFGPGTRLTVL.

This clone has a handful of counts. This chain links TRBV6-5 with TRBJ1-3; D is unclear. V was pared by 2 bases and J by 4 bases, with 9 bases between. Germline V CDR1 and CDR2: MNHEY, SVGAGI. This CDR3 region has 14 residues. CDR3 residues: CASSYAIEGNTIYF. Here the CDR3 DNA reads TGTGCCAGCAGTTACGCGATTGAAGGAAACACCATATATTTT.

This rearrangement joins TRBV5-8 to TRBJ1-1; perhaps TRBD1 as D (6 bases). The CDR3 is made up of 13 amino acids. V lost 4 bases and J lost 3, with 10 bases in between. Germline-derived CDR1 and CDR2 are SGHTS and YDEGEE. For the CDR3, the DNA is TGTGCCAGCAGCAGGGGGGGTTACACTGAAGCTTTCTTT. The encoded protein is CASSRGGYTEAFF.